These 5 T cell receptor beta chains share one sample of origin, sequenced in a study of blood T cell repertoires in COVID-19. Clones were read by immunoSEQ multiplex PCR, and TCRdb kept only the in-frame ones, dropping some. The repertoire holds 330,000 or so clones, with about 92% as singletons. The source material was PBMCs or T cells enriched from blood (not recorded which). Receptor source: a woman under 40 who had recovered from COVID-19.

The V call is TRBV28, the J call TRBJ2-7; D is possibly TRBD2 (6 bases). The CDR3 is 14 amino acids. CDR1 MDHEN and CDR2 SYDVKM come from the germline V gene. Trimming took 2 bases from V and 0 from J, leaving 8 bases between them. The CDR3 region is CASSLPGDSYEQYF. In nucleotides, the CDR3 is TGTGCCAGCAGTTTACCGGGGGACTCCTACGAGCAGTACTTC. Full variable domain (outside the CDR3, taken from reference TRBV28 and TRBJ2-7): DVKVTQSSRYLVKRTGEKVFLECVQDMDHENMFWYRQDPGLGLRLIYFSYDVKMKEKGDIPEGYSVSREKKERFSLILESASTNQTSMYLCASSLPGDSYEQYFGPGTRLTVT.

The chain recombines TRBV18 with TRBJ2-7, with D uncertain. The length of the CDR3 is 15 residues. The V gene's germline CDR1 is KGHSH and CDR2 LQKENI. V was shortened by 6 bases and J by 4 bases, with 19 bases between the two germline ends. CDR3 residues: CASSRSGGAVYEQYF. The CDR3 nucleotides are TGTGCCAGCTCCCGATCTGGCGGCGCCGTATACGAGCAGTACTTC.

The rearrangement uses TRBV19 and TRBJ2-1; a weak D match, TRBD2 (6 bases). Germline CDR1 is LNHDA and CDR2 is SQIVND (reference sequence). The CDR3 spans 18 residues. Trimming left V 7 bases short and J 5 bases short, with 27 bases between. The CDR3 is CASTKGSGGPPGHNEQFF. CDR3 in DNA: TGTGCCAGTACCAAGGGTAGCGGAGGACCTCCGGGCCACAATGAGCAGTTCTTC. Using reference TRBV19 and TRBJ2-1 for the parts outside the CDR3, the full variable domain is DGGITQSPKYLFRKEGQNVTLSCEQNLNHDAMYWYRQDPGQGLRLIYYSQIVNDFQKGDIAEGYSVSREKKESFPLTVTSAQKNPTAFYLCASTKGSGGPPGHNEQFFGPGTRLTVL.

This sequence joins TRBV28 and TRBJ2-7; TRBD2 matches 11 bases. The CDR3 covers 15 residues. The trim removed 5 bases at V and 1 base at J, leaving 4 bases unmatched. Per the germline V gene, CDR1 is MDHEN and CDR2 is SYDVKM. In DNA form, the CDR3 reads TGTGCCAGCAGTGGAACTAGCGGGGGTTCCTACGAGCAGTACTTC. Translating gives CASSGTSGGSYEQYF.

The V call is TRBV18, the J call TRBJ1-1, with TRBD1 matching 12 bases. J was trimmed by 0 bases and V by 3 bases; bases with no gene match: 2. Germline CDR1 KGHSH, CDR2 LQKENI. The CDR3 spans 16 residues. The CDR3 region has the DNA TGTGCCAGCTCACCTGGGACAGGGGGCATGAACACTGAAGCTTTCTTT. Its translation: CASSPGTGGMNTEAFF.